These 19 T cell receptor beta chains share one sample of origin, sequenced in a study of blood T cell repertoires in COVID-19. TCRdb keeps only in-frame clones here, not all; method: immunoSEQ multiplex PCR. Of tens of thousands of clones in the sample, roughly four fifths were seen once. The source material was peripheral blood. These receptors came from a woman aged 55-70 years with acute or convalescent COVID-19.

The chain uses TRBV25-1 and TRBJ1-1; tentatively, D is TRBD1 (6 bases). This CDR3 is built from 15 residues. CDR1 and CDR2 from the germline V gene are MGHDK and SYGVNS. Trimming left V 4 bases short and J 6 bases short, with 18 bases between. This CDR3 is CASSGGPQGSPEAFF. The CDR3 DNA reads TGTGCCAGCAGTGGGGGTCCGCAGGGGAGCCCTGAAGCTTTCTTT.

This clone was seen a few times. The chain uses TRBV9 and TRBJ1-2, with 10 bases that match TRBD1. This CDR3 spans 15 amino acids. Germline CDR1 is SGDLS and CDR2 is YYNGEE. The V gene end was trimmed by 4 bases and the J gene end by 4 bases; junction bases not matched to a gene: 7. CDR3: CASSLETGGTYGYTF. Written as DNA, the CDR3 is TGTGCCAGCAGCCTCGAGACAGGGGGCACCTATGGCTACACCTTC.

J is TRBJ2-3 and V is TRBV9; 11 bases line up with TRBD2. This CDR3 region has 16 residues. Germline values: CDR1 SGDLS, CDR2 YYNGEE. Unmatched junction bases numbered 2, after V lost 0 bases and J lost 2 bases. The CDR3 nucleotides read TGTGCCAGCAGCGTAGGACTAGCGGGGATCACAGATACGCAGTATTTT. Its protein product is CASSVGLAGITDTQYF. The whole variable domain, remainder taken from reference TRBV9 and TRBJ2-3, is DSGVTQTPKHLITATGQRVTLRCSPRSGDLSVYWYQQSLDQGLQFLIQYYNGEERAKGNILERFSAQQFPDLHSELNLSSLELGDSALYFCASSVGLAGITDTQYFGPGTRLTVL.

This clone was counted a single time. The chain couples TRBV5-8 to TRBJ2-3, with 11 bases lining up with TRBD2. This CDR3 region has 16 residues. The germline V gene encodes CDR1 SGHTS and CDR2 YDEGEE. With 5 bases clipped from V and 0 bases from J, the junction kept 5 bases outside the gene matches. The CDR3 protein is CASRRGLAASTDTQYF. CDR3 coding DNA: TGTGCCAGCAGACGGGGACTAGCGGCTAGCACAGATACGCAGTATTTT.

The CDR3: CASSQGTGGTEAFF. In DNA, the CDR3 is TGTGCCAGCAGCCAAGGGACAGGGGGCACTGAAGCTTTCTTT. This sequence joins TRBV3-1 (or the pseudogene TRBV3-2) and TRBJ1-1, with 10 bases identical to TRBD1. J was trimmed by 4 bases and V by 1 base; bases with no gene match: 0. Germline values: CDR1 LGHDT, CDR2 YNNKEL (reference sequence). This CDR3 has 14 amino acids.

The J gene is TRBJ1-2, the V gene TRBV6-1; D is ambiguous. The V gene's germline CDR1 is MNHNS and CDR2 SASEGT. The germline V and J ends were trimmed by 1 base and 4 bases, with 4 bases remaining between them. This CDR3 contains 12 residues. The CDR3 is CASSEDTYGYTF. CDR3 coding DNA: TGTGCCAGCAGTGAAGACACCTATGGCTACACCTTC.

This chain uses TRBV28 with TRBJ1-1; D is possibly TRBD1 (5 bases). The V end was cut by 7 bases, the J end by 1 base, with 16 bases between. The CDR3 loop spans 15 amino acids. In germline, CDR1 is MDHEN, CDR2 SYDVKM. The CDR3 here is CASNPYRRGNTEAFF. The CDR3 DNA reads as TGTGCCAGCAACCCGTACAGGAGGGGGAACACTGAAGCTTTCTTT.

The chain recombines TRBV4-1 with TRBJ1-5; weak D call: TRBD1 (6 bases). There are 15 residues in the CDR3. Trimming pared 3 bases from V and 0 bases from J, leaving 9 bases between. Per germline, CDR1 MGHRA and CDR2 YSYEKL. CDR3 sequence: CASSQTGYSNQPQHF. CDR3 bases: TGCGCCAGCAGCCAGACAGGATATAGCAATCAGCCCCAGCATTTT.

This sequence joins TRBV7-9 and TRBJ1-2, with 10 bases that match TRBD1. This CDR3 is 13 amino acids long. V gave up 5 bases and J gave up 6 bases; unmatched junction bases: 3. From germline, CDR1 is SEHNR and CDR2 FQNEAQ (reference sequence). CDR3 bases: TGTGCCAGCAGCCCGGACAGGGGGGATGGCTACACCTTC. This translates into CASSPDRGDGYTF.

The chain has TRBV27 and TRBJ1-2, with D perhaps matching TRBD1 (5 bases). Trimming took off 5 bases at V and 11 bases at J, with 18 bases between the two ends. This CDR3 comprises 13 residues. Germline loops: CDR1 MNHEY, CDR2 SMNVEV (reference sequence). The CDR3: CASSRGNAGTYTF. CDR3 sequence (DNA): TGTGCCAGCAGTCGGGGGAACGCAGGAACGTACACCTTC.

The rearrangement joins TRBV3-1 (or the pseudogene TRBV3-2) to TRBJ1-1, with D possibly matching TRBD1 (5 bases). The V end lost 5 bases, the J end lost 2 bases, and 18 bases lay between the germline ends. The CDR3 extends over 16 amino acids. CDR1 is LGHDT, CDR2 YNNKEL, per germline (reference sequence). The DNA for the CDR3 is TGTGCCAGCAGCGGGTTCCCCGGGACTGGAAACACTGAAGCTTTCTTT. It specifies CASSGFPGTGNTEAFF.

CDR3 residues: CASSFRGHEQYF. The CDR3 DNA is TGTGCCAGCAGTTTCAGGGGTCACGAGCAGTACTTC. The chain combines TRBV6-5 with TRBJ2-7, with D possibly TRBD1 on 6 matching bases. The CDR3 extends over 12 amino acids. V was cut by 4 bases and J by 5 bases, with 9 bases left in between. Germline CDR1 is MNHEY and CDR2 is SVGAGI.

DNA of the CDR3: TGTGCCAGCAGCTCGGGGGGGCTTGGAAACACCATATATTTT. Its protein product is CASSSGGLGNTIYF. V and J are TRBV28 and TRBJ1-3; TRBD1 might be the D (6 bases). The CDR3 sequence is 14 residues long. V lost 6 bases and J lost 3, with 12 bases in between. Germline V gene lookup returns CDR1 MDHEN and CDR2 SYDVKM.

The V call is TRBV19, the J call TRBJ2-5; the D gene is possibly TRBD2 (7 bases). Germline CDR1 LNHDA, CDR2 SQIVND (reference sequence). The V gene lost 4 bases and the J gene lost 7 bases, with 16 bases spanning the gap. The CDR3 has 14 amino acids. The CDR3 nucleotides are TGTGCCAGTAGTAGACTTGCGGGGGCAAGGACCCAGTACTTC. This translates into CASSRLAGARTQYF.

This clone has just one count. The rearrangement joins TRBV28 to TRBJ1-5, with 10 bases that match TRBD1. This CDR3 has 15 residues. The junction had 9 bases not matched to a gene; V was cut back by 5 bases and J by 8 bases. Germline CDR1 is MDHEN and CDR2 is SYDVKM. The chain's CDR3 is CASSTWTGGEKPQHF. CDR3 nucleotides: TGTGCCAGCAGTACTTGGACAGGGGGGGAGAAGCCCCAGCATTTT. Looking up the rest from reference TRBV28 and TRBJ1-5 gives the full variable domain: DVKVTQSSRYLVKRTGEKVFLECVQDMDHENMFWYRQDPGLGLRLIYFSYDVKMKEKGDIPEGYSVSREKKERFSLILESASTNQTSMYLCASSTWTGGEKPQHFGDGTRLSIL.

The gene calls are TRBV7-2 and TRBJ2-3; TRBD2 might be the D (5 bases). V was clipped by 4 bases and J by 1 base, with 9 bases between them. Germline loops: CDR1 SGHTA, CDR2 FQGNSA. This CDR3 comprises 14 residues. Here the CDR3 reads CASSSRGRTDTQYF. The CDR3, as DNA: TGTGCCAGCAGCTCCCGGGGTCGCACAGATACGCAGTATTTT.

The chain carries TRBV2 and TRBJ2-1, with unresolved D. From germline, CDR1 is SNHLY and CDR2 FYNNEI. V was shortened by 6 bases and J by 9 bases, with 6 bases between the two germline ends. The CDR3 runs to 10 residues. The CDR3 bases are TGTGCCAGCAGAATTCGTGAGCAGTTCTTC. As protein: CASRIREQFF.

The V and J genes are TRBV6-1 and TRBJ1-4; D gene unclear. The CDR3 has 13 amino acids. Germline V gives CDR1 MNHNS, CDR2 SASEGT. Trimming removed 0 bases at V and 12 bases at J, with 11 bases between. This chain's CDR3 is CASSEAGGQQLFF. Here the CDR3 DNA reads TGTGCCAGCAGTGAAGCGGGCGGGCAACAACTGTTTTTT.

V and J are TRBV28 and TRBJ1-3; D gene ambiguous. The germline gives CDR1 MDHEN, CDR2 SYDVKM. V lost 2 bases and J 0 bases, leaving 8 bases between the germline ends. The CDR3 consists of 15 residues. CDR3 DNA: TGTGCCAGCAGTTTAGGAGGAAGCTCTGGAAACACCATATATTTT. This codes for CASSLGGSSGNTIYF.